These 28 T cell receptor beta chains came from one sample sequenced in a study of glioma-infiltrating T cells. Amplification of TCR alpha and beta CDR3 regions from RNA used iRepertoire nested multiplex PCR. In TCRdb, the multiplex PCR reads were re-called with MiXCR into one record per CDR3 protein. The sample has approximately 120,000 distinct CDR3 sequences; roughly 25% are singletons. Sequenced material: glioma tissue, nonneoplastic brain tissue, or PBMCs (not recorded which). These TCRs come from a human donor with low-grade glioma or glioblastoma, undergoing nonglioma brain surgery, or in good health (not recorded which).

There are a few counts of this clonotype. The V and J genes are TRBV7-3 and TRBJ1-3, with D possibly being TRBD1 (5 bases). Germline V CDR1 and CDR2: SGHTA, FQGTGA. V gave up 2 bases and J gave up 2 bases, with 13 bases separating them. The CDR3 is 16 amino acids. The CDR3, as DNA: TGTGCCAGCAGCTTACATGCGGGGGACCCTGGAAACACCATATATTTT. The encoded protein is CASSLHAGDPGNTIYF.

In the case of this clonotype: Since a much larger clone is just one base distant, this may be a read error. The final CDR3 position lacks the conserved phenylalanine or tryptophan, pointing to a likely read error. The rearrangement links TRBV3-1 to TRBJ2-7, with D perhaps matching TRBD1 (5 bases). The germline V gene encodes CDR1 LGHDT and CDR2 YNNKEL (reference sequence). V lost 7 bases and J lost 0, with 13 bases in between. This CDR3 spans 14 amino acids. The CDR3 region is CASTPGAGSYEQYL. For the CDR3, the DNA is TGTGCCAGCACCCCTGGGGCCGGCTCCTACGAGCAGTACCTC.

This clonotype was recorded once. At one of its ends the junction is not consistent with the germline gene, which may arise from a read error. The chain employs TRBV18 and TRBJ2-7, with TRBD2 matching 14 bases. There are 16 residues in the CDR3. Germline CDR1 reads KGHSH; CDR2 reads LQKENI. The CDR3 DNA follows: TGTGCCAGCTCACCCGGACTAGCGGGAGGTACCTACAAGCAGTACTTC. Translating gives CASSPGLAGGTYKQYF.

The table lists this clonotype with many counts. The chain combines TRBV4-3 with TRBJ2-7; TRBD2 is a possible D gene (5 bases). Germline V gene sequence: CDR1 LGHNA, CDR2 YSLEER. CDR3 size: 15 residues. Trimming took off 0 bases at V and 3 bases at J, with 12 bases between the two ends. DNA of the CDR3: TGCGCCAGCAGCCAAGATGGGAGATCCGGCTACGAGCAGTACTTC. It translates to CASSQDGRSGYEQYF.

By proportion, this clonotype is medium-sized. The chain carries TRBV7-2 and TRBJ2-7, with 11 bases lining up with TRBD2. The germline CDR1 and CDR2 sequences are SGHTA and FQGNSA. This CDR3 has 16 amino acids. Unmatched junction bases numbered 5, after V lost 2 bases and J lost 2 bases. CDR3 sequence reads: CASSLSSGRVPYEQYF. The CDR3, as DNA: TGTGCCAGCAGCTTAAGTAGCGGGAGGGTTCCCTACGAGCAGTACTTC.

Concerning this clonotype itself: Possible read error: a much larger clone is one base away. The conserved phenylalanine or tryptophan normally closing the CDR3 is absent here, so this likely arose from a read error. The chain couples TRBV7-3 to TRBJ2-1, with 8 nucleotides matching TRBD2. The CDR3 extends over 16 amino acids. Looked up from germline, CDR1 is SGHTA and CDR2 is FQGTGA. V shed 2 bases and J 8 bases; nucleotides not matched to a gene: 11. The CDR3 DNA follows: TGTGCCAGCAGCTTATGGGGAGGGACTAGTAGCGATGAGCAGTTCCTC. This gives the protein CASSLWGGTSSDEQFL.

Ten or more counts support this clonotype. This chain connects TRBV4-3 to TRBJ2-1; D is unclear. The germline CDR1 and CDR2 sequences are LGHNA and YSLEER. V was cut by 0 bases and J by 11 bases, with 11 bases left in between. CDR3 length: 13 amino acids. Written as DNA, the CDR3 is TGCGCCAGCAGCCAAGATTTAGGCCCCAAGCAGTTCTTC. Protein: CASSQDLGPKQFF.

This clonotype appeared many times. CDR3 coding DNA: TGTGCCAGCAGTACCGGACGGGGGGGGTATGGCTACACCTTC. Translation gives CASSTGRGGYGYTF. The rearrangement uses TRBV3-1 and TRBJ1-2, with a tentative D call TRBD1 (5 bases). Germline V gene data show CDR1 as LGHDT and CDR2 as YNNKEL (reference sequence). Deletions cut 6 bases from V and 5 bases from J, with 16 bases between. The CDR3 extends over 14 amino acids.

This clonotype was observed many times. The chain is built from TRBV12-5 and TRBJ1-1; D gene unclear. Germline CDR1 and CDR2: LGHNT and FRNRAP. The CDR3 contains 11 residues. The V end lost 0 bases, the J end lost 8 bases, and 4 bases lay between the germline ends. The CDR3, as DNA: TGTGCTAGTGGTTTGGTTAGCGAAGCTTTCTTT. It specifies CASGLVSEAFF.

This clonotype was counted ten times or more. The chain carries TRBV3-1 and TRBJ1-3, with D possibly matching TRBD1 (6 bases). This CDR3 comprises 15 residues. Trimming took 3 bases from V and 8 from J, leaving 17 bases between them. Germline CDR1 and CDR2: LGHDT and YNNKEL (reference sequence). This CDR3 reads CASSHASGHADTIYF. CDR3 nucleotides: TGTGCCAGCAGCCACGCCTCGGGACACGCAGACACCATATATTTT.

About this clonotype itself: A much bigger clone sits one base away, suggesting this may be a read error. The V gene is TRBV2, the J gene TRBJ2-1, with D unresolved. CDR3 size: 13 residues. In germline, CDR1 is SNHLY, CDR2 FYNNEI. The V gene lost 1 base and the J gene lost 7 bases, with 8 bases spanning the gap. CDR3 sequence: CASSEDFENEQFF. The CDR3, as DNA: TGTGCCAGCAGTGAAGACTTTGAAAATGAGCAGTTCTTC.

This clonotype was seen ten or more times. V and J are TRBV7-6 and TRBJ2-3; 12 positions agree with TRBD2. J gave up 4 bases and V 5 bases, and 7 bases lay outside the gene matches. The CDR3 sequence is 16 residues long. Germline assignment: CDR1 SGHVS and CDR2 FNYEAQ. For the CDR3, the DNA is TGTGCCAGCAGCCAACTAGCGGGAGGAGAGTCAGATACGCAGTATTTT. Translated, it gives CASSQLAGGESDTQYF.

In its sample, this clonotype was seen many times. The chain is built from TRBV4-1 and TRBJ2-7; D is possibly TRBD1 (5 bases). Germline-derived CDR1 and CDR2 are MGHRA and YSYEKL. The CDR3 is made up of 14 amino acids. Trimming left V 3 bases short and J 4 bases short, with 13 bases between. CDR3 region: CASSHQGKSYEQYF. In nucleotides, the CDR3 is TGCGCCAGCAGCCATCAGGGCAAGTCTTACGAGCAGTACTTC.

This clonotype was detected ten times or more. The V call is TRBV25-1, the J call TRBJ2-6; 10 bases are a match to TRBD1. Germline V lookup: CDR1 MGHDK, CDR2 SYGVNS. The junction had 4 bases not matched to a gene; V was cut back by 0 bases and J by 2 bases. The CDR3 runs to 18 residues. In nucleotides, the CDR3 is TGTGCCAGCAGTGAATACGGACAGGGGGGGACTGGGGCCAACGTCCTGACTTTC. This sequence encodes CASSEYGQGGTGANVLTF.

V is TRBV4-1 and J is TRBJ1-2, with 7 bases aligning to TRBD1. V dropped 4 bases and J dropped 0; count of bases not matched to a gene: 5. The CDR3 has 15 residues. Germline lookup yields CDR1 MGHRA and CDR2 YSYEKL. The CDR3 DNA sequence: TGCGCCAGCAGCCGAGGGACAGATCCTAACTATGGCTACACCTTC. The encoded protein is CASSRGTDPNYGYTF.

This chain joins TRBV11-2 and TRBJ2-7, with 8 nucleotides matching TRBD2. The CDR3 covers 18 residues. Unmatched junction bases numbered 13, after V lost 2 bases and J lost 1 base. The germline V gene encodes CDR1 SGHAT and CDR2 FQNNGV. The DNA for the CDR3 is TGTGCCAGCAGCTTAACCCGAACGACTAGCGAGAAATCCTACGAGCAGTACTTC. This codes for CASSLTRTTSEKSYEQYF.

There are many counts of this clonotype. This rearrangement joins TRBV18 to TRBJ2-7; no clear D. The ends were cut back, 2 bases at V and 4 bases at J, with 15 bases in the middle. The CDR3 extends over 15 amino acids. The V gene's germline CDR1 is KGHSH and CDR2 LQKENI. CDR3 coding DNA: TGTGCCAGCTCACCAGTCCCGCAGGTAGATTACGAGCAGTACTTC. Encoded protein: CASSPVPQVDYEQYF.

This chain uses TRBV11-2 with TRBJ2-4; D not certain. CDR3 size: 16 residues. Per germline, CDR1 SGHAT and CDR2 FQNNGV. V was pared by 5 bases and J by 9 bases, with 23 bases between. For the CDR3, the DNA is TGTGCCAGCAGCGAGTACCGATACCCCTCAAATGTCATTCAGTACTTC. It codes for CASSEYRYPSNVIQYF. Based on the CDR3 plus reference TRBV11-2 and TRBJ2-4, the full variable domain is EAGVAQSPRYKIIEKRQSVAFWCNPISGHATLYWYQQILGQGPKLLIQFQNNGVVDDSQLPKDRFSAERLKGVDSTLKIQPAKLEDSAVYLCASSEYRYPSNVIQYFGAGTRLSVL.

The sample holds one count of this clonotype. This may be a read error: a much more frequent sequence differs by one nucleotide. Here the CDR3 reads CASSAWDRTEAFF. CDR3 nucleotides: TGCGCCAGCAGCGCTTGGGACAGAACTGAAGCTTTCTTT. The V gene is TRBV4-3, the J gene TRBJ1-1, with TRBD1 matching over 7 bases. The CDR3 is made up of 13 amino acids. V trimming: 5 bases; J trimming: 5 bases; junction bases outside the gene matches: 5. Germline CDR1 LGHNA, CDR2 YSLEER.

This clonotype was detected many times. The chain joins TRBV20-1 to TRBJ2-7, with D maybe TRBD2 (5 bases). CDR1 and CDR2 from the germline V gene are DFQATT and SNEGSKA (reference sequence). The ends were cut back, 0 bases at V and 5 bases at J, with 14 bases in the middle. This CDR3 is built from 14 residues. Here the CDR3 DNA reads TGCAGTGCTAGAGATCGGACTGCCTCGGACGAGCAGTACTTC. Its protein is CSARDRTASDEQYF.

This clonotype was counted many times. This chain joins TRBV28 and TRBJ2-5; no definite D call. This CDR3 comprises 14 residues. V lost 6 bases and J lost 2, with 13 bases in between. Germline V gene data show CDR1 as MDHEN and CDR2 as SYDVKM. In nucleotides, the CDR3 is TGTGCCAGCAGGCACCGCACCATGCAAGAGACCCAGTACTTC. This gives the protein CASRHRTMQETQYF.

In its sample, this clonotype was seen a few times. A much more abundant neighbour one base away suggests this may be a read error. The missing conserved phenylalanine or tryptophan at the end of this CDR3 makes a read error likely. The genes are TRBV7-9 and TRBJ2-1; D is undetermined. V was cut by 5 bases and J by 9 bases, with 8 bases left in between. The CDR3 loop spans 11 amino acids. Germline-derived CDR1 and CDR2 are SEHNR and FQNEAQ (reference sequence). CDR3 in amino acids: CASSPASEQFS. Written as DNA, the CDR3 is TGTGCCAGCAGCCCCGCTAGTGAGCAGTTCTCC.

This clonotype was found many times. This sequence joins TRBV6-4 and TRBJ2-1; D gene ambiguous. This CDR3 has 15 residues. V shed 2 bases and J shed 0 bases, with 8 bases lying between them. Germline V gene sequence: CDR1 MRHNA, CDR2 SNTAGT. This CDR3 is CASSDVPGSYNEQFF. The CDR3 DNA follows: TGTGCCAGCAGTGACGTCCCTGGCTCCTACAATGAGCAGTTCTTC.

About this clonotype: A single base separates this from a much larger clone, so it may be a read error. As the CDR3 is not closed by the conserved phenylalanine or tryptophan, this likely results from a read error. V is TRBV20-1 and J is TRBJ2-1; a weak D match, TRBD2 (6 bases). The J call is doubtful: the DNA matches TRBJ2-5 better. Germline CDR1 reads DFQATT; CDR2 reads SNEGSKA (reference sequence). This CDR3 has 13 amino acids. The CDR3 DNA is TGCAGTGCTAGAGACGGGGGAAAAGAGACCCAGTACCTC. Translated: CSARDGGKETQYL.

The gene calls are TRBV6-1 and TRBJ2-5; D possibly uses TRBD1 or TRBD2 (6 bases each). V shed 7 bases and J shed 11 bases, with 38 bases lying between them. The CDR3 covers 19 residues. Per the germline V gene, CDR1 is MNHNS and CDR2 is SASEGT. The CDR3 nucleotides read TGTGCCAGCAAACGGCCCGAACCCGTCCGACTAGGGGGAGTGTGGAAACAGTACTTC. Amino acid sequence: CASKRPEPVRLGGVWKQYF.

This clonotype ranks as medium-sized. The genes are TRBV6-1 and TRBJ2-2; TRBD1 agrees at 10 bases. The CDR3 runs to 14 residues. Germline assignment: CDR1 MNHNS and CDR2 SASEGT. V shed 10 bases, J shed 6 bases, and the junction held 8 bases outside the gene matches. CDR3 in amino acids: CATPGQGEAGELFF. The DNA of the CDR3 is TGTGCCACCCCAGGACAGGGGGAGGCCGGGGAGCTGTTTTTT.

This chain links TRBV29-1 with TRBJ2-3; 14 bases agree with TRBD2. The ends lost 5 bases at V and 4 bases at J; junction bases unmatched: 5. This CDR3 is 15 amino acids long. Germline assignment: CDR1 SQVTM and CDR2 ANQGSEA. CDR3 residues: CSVNGLAGGPDTQYF. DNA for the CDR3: TGCAGCGTTAACGGACTAGCGGGAGGTCCAGATACGCAGTATTTT.

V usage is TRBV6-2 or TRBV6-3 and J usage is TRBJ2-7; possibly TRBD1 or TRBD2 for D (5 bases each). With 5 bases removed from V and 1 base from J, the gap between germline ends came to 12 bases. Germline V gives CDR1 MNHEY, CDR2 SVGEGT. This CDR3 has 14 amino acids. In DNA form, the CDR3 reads TGTGCCAGCAGTCAACTAGAGGGGTCCTACGAGCAGTACTTC. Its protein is CASSQLEGSYEQYF.